The 20 T cell receptor beta chains below all came from one sample that was sequenced in a study of CD8+CD57+ T cells in acquired aplastic anemia. Using genomic DNA as the template, TCR beta VDJ and CDR3 profiling was carried out. TCRdb reprocessed the reads with MiXCR, giving one entry per CDR3 protein. The table lists approximately 270,000 distinct CDR3 sequences, 45% to 70% of them singletons. The sequenced sample consisted of sorted CD4+, CD8+, or CD8+CD57+ T cells (not recorded which) from PBMCs. All receptors derive from a human donor with severe aplastic anemia or a healthy control (not recorded which).

The V and J genes are TRBV7-9 and TRBJ1-1; maybe TRBD1 (6 bases). The ends were cut back, 2 bases at V and 7 bases at J, with 11 bases in the middle. This CDR3 has 13 residues. Germline V CDR1 and CDR2: SEHNR, FQNEAQ (reference sequence). The CDR3 is CASSLSGAVEAFF. As DNA, the CDR3 is TGTGCCAGCAGCTTATCAGGGGCTGTTGAAGCTTTCTTT.

CDR3 sequence: CASSYPSGTGSYGYTF. The DNA for the CDR3 is TGTGCCAGCAGTTACCCCTCCGGGACAGGGTCCTATGGCTACACCTTC. The chain uses TRBV6-2 or TRBV6-3 and TRBJ1-2, with 9 nucleotides matching TRBD1. V was clipped by 2 bases and J by 4 bases; unmatched bases: 8. The CDR3 covers 16 residues. Germline CDR1 is MNHEY and CDR2 is SVGEGT.

V gene TRBV6-1 combines with J gene TRBJ1-2, with D hard to call. The germline gives CDR1 MNHNS, CDR2 SASEGT. V lost 8 bases to trimming and J lost 4 bases, with 11 bases between them. There are 12 residues in the CDR3. The CDR3 DNA sequence: TGTGCCAGCCGCGAAGGAGGCTATGGCTACACCTTC. Protein sequence: CASREGGYGYTF.

There are many counts of this clonotype. J is TRBJ1-6 and V is TRBV9; unclear D gene. Germline V gene sequence: CDR1 SGDLS, CDR2 YYNGEE. CDR3 size: 12 residues. Deletions cut 6 bases from V and 7 bases from J, with 8 bases between. This CDR3 is CASNAPNSPLHF. The CDR3, as DNA: TGTGCCAGCAACGCTCCGAATTCACCCCTCCACTTT.

The count of this clonotype is one. V gene TRBV4-1 combines with J gene TRBJ2-7; 8 positions agree with TRBD2. CDR1 and CDR2 from the germline V gene are MGHRA and YSYEKL. The CDR3 extends over 15 amino acids. Germline trimming cut 0 bases from V and 6 bases from J; bases unmatched to any gene: 7. The CDR3 DNA is TGCGCCAGCAGCCAAGATGCAGCGGGGGCTACCGAGCAGTACTTC. As protein: CASSQDAAGATEQYF.

The V gene is TRBV19, the J gene TRBJ2-7, with 12 bases fitting TRBD2. CDR1 is LNHDA and CDR2 is SQIVND in the germline V gene (reference sequence). Trimming removed 5 bases from V and 4 bases from J; junction bases left unmatched: 6. The CDR3 spans 15 residues. In DNA form, the CDR3 reads TGTGCCAGTAGTGCCGGGACTAGCGGGTGGTACGAGCAGTACTTC. It is translated as CASSAGTSGWYEQYF.

The V call is TRBV20-1, the J call TRBJ1-2; possibly TRBD1 for D (6 bases). Germline V gene data show CDR1 as DFQATT and CDR2 as SNEGSKA (reference sequence). The length of the CDR3 is 12 residues. Trimming removed 3 bases at V and 6 bases at J, with 11 bases between. CDR3 nucleotide sequence: TGCAGTGCTAGTAAGGGGGGCAATGGCTACACCTTC. It translates to CSASKGGNGYTF.

The chain joins TRBV2 to TRBJ2-1; no firm D call. The CDR3 consists of 13 residues. The germline V and J ends were trimmed by 7 bases and 4 bases, with 11 bases remaining between them. Germline loops: CDR1 SNHLY, CDR2 FYNNEI. The CDR3: CASKATTYNEQFF. DNA for the CDR3: TGTGCCAGCAAGGCCACCACTTACAATGAGCAGTTCTTC.

This clonotype was detected many times. The V gene is TRBV28, the J gene TRBJ1-2, with no clear D. V was cut by 3 bases and J by 3 bases, with 5 bases left in between. This CDR3 spans 12 amino acids. Looked up from germline, CDR1 is MDHEN and CDR2 is SYDVKM. CDR3 loop: CASSLADYGYTF. DNA of the CDR3: TGTGCCAGCAGTTTGGCCGACTATGGCTACACCTTC.

This clonotype was seen repeatedly, ten times or more. The chain links TRBV12-3 or TRBV12-4 to TRBJ2-1, with 8 nucleotides matching TRBD1. CDR3 size: 16 residues. The ends lost 6 bases at V and 0 bases at J; junction bases unmatched: 7. Written as DNA, the CDR3 is TGTGCCAGCAGGCAGTCAGGGACAGGCTCCTACAATGAGCAGTTCTTC. It translates to CASRQSGTGSYNEQFF.

V usage is TRBV25-1 and J usage is TRBJ2-6; 7 bases map to TRBD1. The J segment lost 2 bases and the V segment lost 3 bases, leaving 1 base of the junction unmatched. In germline, CDR1 is MGHDK, CDR2 SYGVNS. This CDR3 has 15 amino acids. The CDR3 protein is CASSETGTGANVLTF. The CDR3 DNA reads TGTGCCAGCAGTGAGACAGGGACTGGGGCCAACGTCCTGACTTTC.

With respect to this clonotype: A much larger clone differs from this one at a single base, so this may be a read error. The CDR3 region has the DNA TGTGCCAGCAGTTTCAGCGGGGGGTGGGGGACCCAGTACTTC. This sequence encodes CASSFSGGWGTQYF. The chain uses TRBV28 and TRBJ2-5, with TRBD2 matching 9 bases. V gave up 3 bases and J gave up 7 bases; unmatched junction bases: 6. Germline V gene sequence: CDR1 MDHEN, CDR2 SYDVKM. The CDR3 contains 14 residues.

This clonotype was picked up many times. The gene calls are TRBV4-3 and TRBJ1-2; perhaps TRBD1 as D (5 bases). V was clipped by 1 base and J by 0 bases, with 12 bases between them. CDR3 length equals 16 residues. The germline V gene encodes CDR1 LGHNA and CDR2 YSLEER. Written as DNA, the CDR3 is TGCGCCAGCAGCCAAGCTCTGCGGGGGGCTAACTATGGCTACACCTTC. The encoded protein is CASSQALRGANYGYTF.

J is TRBJ2-2 and V is TRBV7-8, with D uncertain. The CDR3 contains 12 residues. Trimming left V 11 bases short and J 6 bases short, with 13 bases between. CDR1 and CDR2 from the germline V gene are SGHVS and FQNEAQ. DNA of the CDR3: TGTGCCGTTCTGGGTGGCTCCGGGGAGCTGTTTTTT. This sequence encodes CAVLGGSGELFF.

This clonotype was detected many times. The rearrangement links TRBV3-1 to TRBJ2-7; tentatively, D is TRBD1 (5 bases). The V end lost 0 bases, the J end lost 9 bases, and 12 bases lay between the germline ends. There are 13 residues in the CDR3. Germline loops: CDR1 LGHDT, CDR2 YNNKEL (reference sequence). CDR3 region: CASSQDLDSPQYF. The CDR3 DNA is TGTGCCAGCAGCCAAGACCTCGACAGTCCGCAGTACTTC.

This clonotype was seen only once. The chain joins TRBV20-1 to TRBJ2-7, with TRBD2 matching over 9 bases. V was clipped by 5 bases and J by 7 bases; unmatched bases: 6. Per germline, CDR1 DFQATT and CDR2 SNEGSKA (reference sequence). This CDR3 region has 12 residues. CDR3 in amino acids: CSALLAGIEQYF. The CDR3 coding sequence is TGCAGTGCTCTCCTAGCGGGGATTGAGCAGTACTTC.

V is TRBV29-1 and J is TRBJ1-1; maybe TRBD1 (5 bases). The CDR3 contains 13 residues. Looked up from germline, CDR1 is SQVTM and CDR2 is ANQGSEA. Trimming took 5 bases from V and 4 from J, leaving 14 bases between them. This CDR3 reads CSVKWGERTEAFF. The CDR3 region has the DNA TGCAGCGTTAAATGGGGGGAACGCACTGAAGCTTTCTTT.

The sample holds many counts of this clonotype. The V call is TRBV5-1, the J call TRBJ2-3; 11 bases match TRBD2. The CDR3 totals 16 residues. The J segment lost 5 bases and the V segment lost 7 bases, leaving 12 bases of the junction unmatched. Germline values: CDR1 SGHRS, CDR2 YFSETQ. CDR3 bases: TGCGCCAGCCGGGGTAGCGGGGGGGCCGTGAGAGATACGCAGTATTTT. This codes for CASRGSGGAVRDTQYF.

J is TRBJ1-3 and V is TRBV29-1, with 12 bases identical to TRBD1. The length of the CDR3 is 14 residues. The junction had 5 bases not matched to a gene; V was cut back by 7 bases and J by 4 bases. Germline CDR1 reads SQVTM; CDR2 reads ANQGSEA. The CDR3 nucleotides are TGCAGCGGGGGGACAGGGGGCTCCGGAAACACCATATATTTT. Its translation is CSGGTGGSGNTIYF.

The rearrangement links TRBV15 to TRBJ2-7; D gene unclear. The CDR3 runs to 13 residues. Looked up from germline, CDR1 is LNHNV and CDR2 is YYDKDF (reference sequence). V lost 5 bases and J 5 bases, leaving 13 bases between the germline ends. The CDR3 loop is CATSVGSWDEQYF. The CDR3, as DNA: TGTGCCACCAGCGTGGGATCTTGGGACGAGCAGTACTTC.